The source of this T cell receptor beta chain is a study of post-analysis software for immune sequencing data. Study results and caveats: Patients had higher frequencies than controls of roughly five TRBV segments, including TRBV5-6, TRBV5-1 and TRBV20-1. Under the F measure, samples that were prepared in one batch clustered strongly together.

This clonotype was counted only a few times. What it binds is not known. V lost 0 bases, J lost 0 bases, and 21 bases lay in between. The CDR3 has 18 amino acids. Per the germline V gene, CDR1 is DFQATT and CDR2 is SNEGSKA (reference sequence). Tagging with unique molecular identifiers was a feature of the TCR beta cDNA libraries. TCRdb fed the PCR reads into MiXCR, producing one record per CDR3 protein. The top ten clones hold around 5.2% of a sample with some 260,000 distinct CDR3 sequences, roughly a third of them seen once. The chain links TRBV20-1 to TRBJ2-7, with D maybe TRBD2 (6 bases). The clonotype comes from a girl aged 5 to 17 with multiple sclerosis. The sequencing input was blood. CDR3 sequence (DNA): TGCAGTGCTAGAGATTGGGGCCCGGGTGGGGGGAGCTCCTACGAGCAGTACTTC. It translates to CSARDWGPGGGSSYEQYF.